This T cell receptor beta chain was retrieved from a study of shared clonotypes between healthy human individuals. Looking at the study overall: CD8 memory received one plate per donor, CD8 naive two, CD4 memory three and CD4 naive three.

After removal of 5 bases from V and 5 bases from J, the junction contained 8 bases not matched to a gene. The germline CDR1 and CDR2 sequences are SGHTA and FQGNSA. The CDR3 length is 14 residues. Whole-study results and caveats: The study found 4.5% to 6% of naive CD4 clonotypes shared across a handful of donors. Having only a few donors restricted how much genetic and exposure-history diversity was captured.

Donors were Caucasian adults residing in Nashville, Tennessee, USA. Profiled with immunoSEQ multiplex PCR; TCRdb holds only in-frame clones, not every one. In the table there are 640,000 or so clones, 60% to 80% of which are singletons. In the case of this clone: Antigen specificity is unknown.

The chain carries TRBV7-2 and TRBJ2-5, with 7 nucleotides matching TRBD1. The receptor was isolated from a woman in her twenties or thirties in good health. Sequenced input: memory CD4+ T cells sorted from blood. Subset meaning: CD45RA-negative fraction. CDR3 amino acids: CASSPLGGAETQYF. The CDR3 DNA reads TGTGCCAGCAGCCCCCTAGGGGGCGCTGAGACCCAGTACTTC.